The rows below give T cell receptor beta chains drawn from one sample of a study of cytomegalovirus exposure and HLA in healthy donors. Sequencing used immunoSEQ multiplex PCR; TCRdb keeps in-frame clones, though not all of them. The sample has approximately 70,000 clones; around 70% are singletons. Sample: PBMCs. Receptors originate from a woman younger than 45 in good health and CMV-seropositive. Both conserved end residues are part of each CDR3. D genes are given only for firm matches. Size is stated for part of the rows, as once, few or many counts, or as a class when the clone is expanded.

size | J | V | D | CDR3 | DNA
- | TRBJ2-2 | TRBV9 | TRBD2 | CASSPQAGGGTGELFF | TGTGCCAGCAGCCCACAAGCGGGAGGGGGCACCGGGGAGCTGTTTTTT
once | TRBJ2-1 | TRBV4-2 | TRBD2 | CASSQIVGTSANNEQFF | TGTGCCAGCAGCCAAATAGTGGGGACTAGCGCAAACAATGAGCAGTTCTTC
- | TRBJ1-1 | TRBV5-6 | - | CASSRGGGAWGDTEAFF | TGTGCCAGCAGCCGAGGAGGTGGCGCTTGGGGAGACACTGAAGCTTTCTTT
- | TRBJ1-2 | TRBV6-5 | TRBD1 | CASSRDRGGGGYTF | TGTGCCAGCAGTCGGGACAGGGGAGGGGGAGGCTACACCTTC
- | TRBJ2-3 | TRBV30 | - | CAWSVGGSTDTQYF | TGTGCCTGGAGTGTAGGAGGGAGCACAGATACGCAGTATTTT
few | TRBJ2-7 | TRBV5-1 | TRBD2 | CASSLLAGGWNEQYF | TGCGCCAGCAGCTTACTAGCGGGAGGCTGGAACGAGCAGTACTTC
- | TRBJ1-2 | TRBV12-5 | TRBD1 | CASGLVGTVVTF | TGTGCTAGTGGTTTGGTAGGGACAGTAGTCACCTTC
- | TRBJ1-1 | TRBV4-1 | - | CASSQGRGTEAFF | TGCGCCAGCAGCCAAGGGAGGGGCACTGAAGCTTTCTTT
- | TRBJ1-2 | TRBV20-1 | - | CSAQAGFDYTF | TGCAGTGCTCAGGCGGGGTTTGACTACACCTTC
few | TRBJ1-5 | TRBV6-1 | TRBD1 | CASSEVKSPTGGPQHF | TGTGCCAGCAGTGAGGTCAAGTCACCAACAGGGGGACCCCAGCATTTT
- | TRBJ1-1 | TRBV29-1 | - | CSVRVFAEAFF | TGCAGCGTCCGGGTGTTCGCTGAAGCTTTCTTT
- | TRBJ1-5 | TRBV2 | - | CASSDRVGQPQHF | TGTGCCAGCAGTGACAGGGTAGGTCAGCCCCAGCATTTT
few | TRBJ1-5 | TRBV2 | - | CASSENGDQPQHF | TGTGCCAGCAGTGAAAACGGTGATCAGCCCCAGCATTTT
- | TRBJ2-7 | TRBV5-6 | TRBD1 | CASSLVARQGAQGLYF | TGTGCCAGCAGCTTGGTCGCCCGACAGGGGGCGCAAGGTCTGTACTTC
- | TRBJ2-7 | TRBV5-1 | - | CASSSDFYEQYF | TGCGCCAGCAGCTCGGACTTCTACGAGCAGTACTTC
- | TRBJ2-7 | TRBV11-2 | TRBD2 | CASSPSGRLGEYF | TGTGCCAGCAGCCCTAGCGGGAGGCTAGGGGAGTACTTC
- | TRBJ1-5 | TRBV25-1 | TRBD1 | CASSQTGGNQPQHF | TGTGCCAGCAGTCAGACAGGGGGTAATCAGCCCCAGCATTTT
- | TRBJ1-1 | TRBV25-1 | - | CASSDLRNTEAFF | TGTGCCAGCAGTGACTTGAGGAACACTGAAGCTTTCTTT
- | TRBJ2-1 | TRBV28 | TRBD2 | CASRFSGRNDEQFF | TGTGCCAGCAGATTTAGCGGGAGAAACGATGAGCAGTTCTTC
- | TRBJ1-5 | TRBV4-2 | - | CASSQGRGSNQPQHF | TGTGCCAGCAGCCAGGGAAGGGGGAGCAATCAGCCCCAGCATTTT